Listed below are T cell receptor beta chains from one sample, sequenced in a study of blood T cell repertoires in COVID-19. Some clones are missing from TCRdb's copy, which holds only in-frame ones; the method was immunoSEQ multiplex PCR. Here the sample spans 60,000 or so clones, 65% to 90% being singletons. The sequenced sample consisted of peripheral blood. The receptors were gathered from a human donor in a cohort sampled during active COVID-19. The conserved cysteine and the conserved F or W are not part of the CDR3 here. A D gene is named only where the DNA matches it firmly.

>TRBJ1-5|TRBV12-3/TRBV12-4|-
ASSPSGNQPQH
>TRBJ1-2|TRBV6-1|-
ASSDLRLFNYGYT
>TRBJ1-5|TRBV18|-
ASSPTTRESQH
>TRBJ2-7|TRBV7-2|-
ASSLGLDGYEQY
>TRBJ2-3|TRBV30|TRBD1
AWTGTGPGVADTQY
>TRBJ2-3|TRBV11-3|TRBD1
ASSPNKLPRDRVLDTQY
>TRBJ2-5|TRBV4-3|TRBD2
ASSHSVAGAGGETQY
>TRBJ2-5|TRBV5-6|-
ASSLGAGQEWETQY
>TRBJ1-2|TRBV5-6|-
ASSLVQWTPYGYT
>TRBJ1-1|TRBV7-9|-
ASSRPVSLGVTEAF
>TRBJ2-7|TRBV10-2|-
ASMMTYEQY
>TRBJ2-7|TRBV6-5|-
ASSDSREQY
>TRBJ2-1|TRBV19|TRBD2
ASRLAGGHYNEQF
>TRBJ1-1|TRBV7-8|-
ASSLATILRNTEAF
>TRBJ2-2|TRBV11-2|TRBD1
ASSSDRGLAPMNTGELF
>TRBJ2-4|TRBV7-8|TRBD2
ASSLAAGVPGNIQY
>TRBJ2-7|TRBV5-4|TRBD2
ASSETSSGGAEQY
>TRBJ2-4|TRBV6-2/TRBV6-3|TRBD2
ASSVSGGLAKNIQY
>TRBJ1-6|TRBV27|-
ASSSRAWGGSPLH
>TRBJ1-2|TRBV12-3/TRBV12-4|TRBD1
ASSWGTGGYT
>TRBJ2-2|TRBV5-8|-
ASSLGQFNTGELF
>TRBJ2-7|TRBV5-1|TRBD1
ASSLQQGAREQY
>TRBJ2-3|TRBV3-1/TRBV3-2|TRBD2
ASSQLAGQVTQY
>TRBJ2-1|TRBV11-2|-
ASSLAQYNEQF
>TRBJ2-2|TRBV5-1|-
ASSGRGWRSMVPGELF
>TRBJ1-1|TRBV7-3|-
ASSLDRLNTEAF
>TRBJ1-1|TRBV18|-
ASSQGPGSGNTEAF
>TRBJ2-7|TRBV18|TRBD1
ASSPGTGGYEQY
>TRBJ2-3|TRBV27|TRBD2
ASSLSTGLAGGNTQY
>TRBJ2-3|TRBV9|-
ASSVDAAFNTQY
>TRBJ1-3|TRBV5-6|TRBD1
ASSLDRGLFGNTIY
>TRBJ1-5|TRBV7-7|-
ASSLWVSGNQPQH
>TRBJ2-3|TRBV7-8|-
ASELASTDTQY
>TRBJ1-6|TRBV10-3|TRBD1
AIRSGPQTGDNSPLH
>TRBJ2-5|TRBV6-5|TRBD2
ASSYSNGGTRKTQY
>TRBJ1-2|TRBV6-5|TRBD1
ASSYTGGYGYT
>TRBJ2-5|TRBV5-1|-
ASSLAPLDRETQY
>TRBJ1-1|TRBV9|-
ASSVGGGMNTEAF
>TRBJ1-3|TRBV30|-
AWSVMGATGNTIY
>TRBJ2-7|TRBV10-3|-
AISAREPYEQY
>TRBJ1-2|TRBV12-3/TRBV12-4|TRBD1
ASSRTGVGGYT
>TRBJ1-2|TRBV7-9|-
ASSDYRELVYGYT
>TRBJ2-7|TRBV9|-
ASSVEAGFTYEQY
>TRBJ2-5|TRBV18|TRBD1
ASSQGTGWQTQY
>TRBJ2-5|TRBV5-4|TRBD2
ASSSLAGGPETQY
>TRBJ2-5|TRBV5-3|-
ARSLEEHRRETQY
>TRBJ1-5|TRBV7-8|TRBD1
ASSLGQANQPQH
>TRBJ2-6|TRBV6-2/TRBV6-3|-
ASSRDGGSGANVLT
>TRBJ2-3|TRBV27|-
ASNSDSLSTDTQY
>TRBJ1-2|TRBV6-5|TRBD1
ASSYFRQGARGYT
>TRBJ2-1|TRBV7-2|-
ASHPGFSHNEQF
>TRBJ2-3|TRBV10-3|TRBD2
AISSSSGGFTDTQY
>TRBJ2-2|TRBV12-3/TRBV12-4|-
ASSFRPGELF
>TRBJ2-1|TRBV5-1|-
ASTVPIGGEDEQF
>TRBJ2-7|TRBV9|TRBD1
ASIDLGQGVYEQY